The 6 T cell receptor beta chains below were found in one sample sequenced in a study of cytomegalovirus exposure and HLA in healthy donors. It was with 60 Vbeta and 13 Jbeta primers that the PCR ran. TCRdb's copy holds only in-frame clones and misses some; the assay was immunoSEQ multiplex PCR. Seen here are approximately 180,000 clones, about three quarters observed once, and the top ten hold just under 6.5%. Sample: PBMCs. These receptors all stem from a man between 40 and 49 years old in good health and CMV-seropositive.

V usage is TRBV7-9 and J usage is TRBJ2-1, with 8 bases that match TRBD2. This CDR3 has 15 residues. The trim removed 1 base at V and 4 bases at J, leaving 3 bases unmatched. CDR1 SEHNR and CDR2 FQNEAQ come from the germline V gene (reference sequence). CDR3 sequence: CASSLVREEYNEQFF. The CDR3, as DNA: TGTGCCAGCAGCTTAGTGCGGGAGGAATACAATGAGCAGTTCTTC.

The chain employs TRBV7-6 and TRBJ1-1; possibly TRBD1 for D (5 bases). This CDR3 has 14 amino acids. V lost 5 bases and J lost 1, with 11 bases in between. The germline V gene encodes CDR1 SGHVS and CDR2 FNYEAQ. As DNA, the CDR3 is TGTGCCAGCAGCCAGGGAGGGCAGAACACTGAAGCTTTCTTT. This gives the protein CASSQGGQNTEAFF.

The chain couples TRBV9 to TRBJ2-2, with 8 bases that match TRBD1. V was clipped by 4 bases and J by 5 bases; unmatched bases: 7. CDR1 and CDR2 from the germline V gene are SGDLS and YYNGEE. The CDR3 extends over 15 amino acids. This chain's CDR3 is CASSSGGGKTGELFF. For the CDR3, the DNA is TGTGCCAGCAGCTCAGGGGGCGGGAAAACCGGGGAGCTGTTTTTT.

V is TRBV6-4 and J is TRBJ2-1; D call uncertain. The CDR3 is 13 residues long. Trimming took off 1 base at V and 4 bases at J, with 5 bases between the two ends. In germline, CDR1 is MRHNA, CDR2 SNTAGT. CDR3 amino acids: CASSDYLYNEQFF. The CDR3 DNA is TGTGCCAGCAGTGACTACCTATACAATGAGCAGTTCTTC.

By sample share, this clone is medium-sized. The chain joins TRBV18 to TRBJ2-7; 9 bases map to TRBD1. Germline values: CDR1 KGHSH, CDR2 LQKENI. The CDR3 totals 13 residues. With V trimmed by 5 bases and J by 6 bases, 5 bases remained unmatched. The CDR3 DNA sequence: TGTGCCAGCTCAACCGGGACAGGGATCGAGCAGTACTTC. This gives the protein CASSTGTGIEQYF. The complete variable domain, with remaining parts taken from reference TRBV18 and TRBJ2-7, reads NAGVMQNPRHLVRRRGQEARLRCSPMKGHSHVYWYRQLPEEGLKFMVYLQKENIIDESGMPKERFSAEFPKEGPSILRIQQVVRGDSAAYFCASSTGTGIEQYFGPGTRLTVT.

The CDR3 DNA reads as TGTGCCAGCAGTGCAAACCGGGTCCCCTGGGACGAGCAGTACTTC. This encodes CASSANRVPWDEQYF. The rearrangement links TRBV25-1 to TRBJ2-7, with D uncertain. V was shortened by 4 bases and J by 5 bases, with 18 bases between the two germline ends. Germline V gives CDR1 MGHDK, CDR2 SYGVNS. The CDR3 length is 15 residues.